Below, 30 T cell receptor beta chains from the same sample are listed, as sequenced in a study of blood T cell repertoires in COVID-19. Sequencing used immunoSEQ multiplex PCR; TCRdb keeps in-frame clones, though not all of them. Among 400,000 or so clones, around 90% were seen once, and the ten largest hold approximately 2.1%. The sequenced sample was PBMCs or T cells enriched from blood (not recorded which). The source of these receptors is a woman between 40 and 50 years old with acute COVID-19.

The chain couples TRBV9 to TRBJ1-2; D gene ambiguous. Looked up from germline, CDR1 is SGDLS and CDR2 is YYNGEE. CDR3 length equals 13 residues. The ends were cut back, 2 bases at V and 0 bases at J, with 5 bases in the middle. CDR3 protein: CASSVTPNYGYTF. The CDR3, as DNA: TGTGCCAGCAGCGTCACACCTAACTATGGCTACACCTTC.

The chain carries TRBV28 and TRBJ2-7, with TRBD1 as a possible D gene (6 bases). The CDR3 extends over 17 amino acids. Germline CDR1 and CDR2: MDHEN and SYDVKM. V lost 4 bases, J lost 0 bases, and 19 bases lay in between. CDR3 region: CASSSYVTGLSSYEQYF. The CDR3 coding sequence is TGTGCCAGCAGTTCGTACGTTACAGGGTTGAGCTCCTACGAGCAGTACTTC.

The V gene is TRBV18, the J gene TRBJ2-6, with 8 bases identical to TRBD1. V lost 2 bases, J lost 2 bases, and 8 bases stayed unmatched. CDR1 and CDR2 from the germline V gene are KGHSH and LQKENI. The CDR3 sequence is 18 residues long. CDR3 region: CASSPTDRAGPGANVLTF. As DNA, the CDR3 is TGTGCCAGCTCACCAACGGACAGGGCGGGTCCTGGGGCCAACGTCCTGACTTTC.

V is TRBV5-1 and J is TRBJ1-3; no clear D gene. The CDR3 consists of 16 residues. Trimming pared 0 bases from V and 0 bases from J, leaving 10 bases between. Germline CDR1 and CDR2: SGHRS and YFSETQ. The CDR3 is CASSLGALVSGNTIYF. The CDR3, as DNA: TGCGCCAGCAGCTTGGGGGCGCTCGTCTCTGGAAACACCATATATTTT.

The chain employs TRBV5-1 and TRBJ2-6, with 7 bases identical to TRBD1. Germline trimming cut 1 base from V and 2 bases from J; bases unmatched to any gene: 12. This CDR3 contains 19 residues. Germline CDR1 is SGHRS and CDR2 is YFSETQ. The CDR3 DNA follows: TGCGCCAGCAGCTTGACAGGGGTCTTGCTAGGGGCTGGGGCCAACGTCCTGACTTTC. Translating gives CASSLTGVLLGAGANVLTF.

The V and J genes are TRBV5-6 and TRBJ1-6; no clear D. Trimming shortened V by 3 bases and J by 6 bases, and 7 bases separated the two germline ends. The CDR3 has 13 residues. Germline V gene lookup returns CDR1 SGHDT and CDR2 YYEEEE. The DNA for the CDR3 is TGTGCCAGCAGCTCAGATCGTAATTCACCCCTCCACTTT. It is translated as CASSSDRNSPLHF.

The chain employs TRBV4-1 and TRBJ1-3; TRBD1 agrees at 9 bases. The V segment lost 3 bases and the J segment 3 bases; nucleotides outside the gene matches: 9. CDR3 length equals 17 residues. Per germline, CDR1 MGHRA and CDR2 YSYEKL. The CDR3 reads CASSHLPQGANGNTIYF. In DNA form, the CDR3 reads TGCGCCAGCAGCCATCTACCACAGGGGGCAAATGGAAACACCATATATTTT.

In DNA form, the CDR3 reads TGTGCCAGCAGTCACCAGCTGGGGGGGTGGAGCACAGATACGCAGTATTTT. It encodes CASSHQLGGWSTDTQYF. The chain employs TRBV27 and TRBJ2-3, with 7 bases that match TRBD2. CDR1 and CDR2 from the germline V gene are MNHEY and SMNVEV (reference sequence). With 5 bases clipped from V and 0 bases from J, the junction kept 11 bases outside the gene matches. The CDR3 is 17 amino acids.

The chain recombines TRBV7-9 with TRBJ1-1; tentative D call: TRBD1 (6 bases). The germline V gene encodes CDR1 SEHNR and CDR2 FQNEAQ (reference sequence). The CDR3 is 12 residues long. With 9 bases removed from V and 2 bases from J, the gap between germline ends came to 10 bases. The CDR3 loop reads CARDRLNTEAFF. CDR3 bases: TGTGCCAGAGACAGGTTAAACACTGAAGCTTTCTTT.

The DNA of the CDR3 is TGCGCCAGCAGATACGACTCCCGGGGTGAGCAGTTCTTC. It yields the protein CASRYDSRGEQFF. The chain links TRBV5-1 to TRBJ2-1, with D possibly being TRBD2 (5 bases). Trimming pared 5 bases from V and 9 bases from J, leaving 15 bases between. Germline lookup yields CDR1 SGHRS and CDR2 YFSETQ. The CDR3 covers 13 residues.

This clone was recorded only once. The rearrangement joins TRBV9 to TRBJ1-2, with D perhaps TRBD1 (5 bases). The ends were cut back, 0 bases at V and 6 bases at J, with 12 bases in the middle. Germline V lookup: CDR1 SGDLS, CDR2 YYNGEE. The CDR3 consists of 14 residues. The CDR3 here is CASSVGGERDGYTF. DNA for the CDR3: TGTGCCAGCAGCGTAGGGGGCGAAAGGGATGGCTACACCTTC. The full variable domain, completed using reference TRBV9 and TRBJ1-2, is DSGVTQTPKHLITATGQRVTLRCSPRSGDLSVYWYQQSLDQGLQFLIQYYNGEERAKGNILERFSAQQFPDLHSELNLSSLELGDSALYFCASSVGGERDGYTFGSGTRLTVV.

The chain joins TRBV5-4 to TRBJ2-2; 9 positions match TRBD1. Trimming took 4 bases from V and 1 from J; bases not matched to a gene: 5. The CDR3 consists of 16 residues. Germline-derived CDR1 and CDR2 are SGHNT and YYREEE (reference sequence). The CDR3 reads CASSQYRGRNTGELFF. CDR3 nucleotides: TGTGCCAGCAGCCAATACAGGGGGCGGAACACCGGGGAGCTGTTTTTT.

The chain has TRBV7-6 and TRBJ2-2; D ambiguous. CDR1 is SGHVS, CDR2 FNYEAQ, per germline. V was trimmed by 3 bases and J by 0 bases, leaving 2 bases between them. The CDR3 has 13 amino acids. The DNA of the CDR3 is TGTGCCAGCAGCTTTACGAACACCGGGGAGCTGTTTTTT. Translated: CASSFTNTGELFF.

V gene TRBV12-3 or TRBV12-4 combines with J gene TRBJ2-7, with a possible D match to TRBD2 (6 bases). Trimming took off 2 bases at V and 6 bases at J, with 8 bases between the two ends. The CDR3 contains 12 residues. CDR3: CASSLWGVEQYF. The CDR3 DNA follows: TGTGCCAGCAGTTTATGGGGGGTCGAGCAGTACTTC.

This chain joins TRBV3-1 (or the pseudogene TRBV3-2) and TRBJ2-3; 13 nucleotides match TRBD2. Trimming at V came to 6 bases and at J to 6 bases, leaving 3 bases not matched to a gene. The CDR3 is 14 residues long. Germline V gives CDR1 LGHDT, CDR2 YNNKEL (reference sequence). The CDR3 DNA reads TGTGCCAGCAGTACTAGCGGGGGGGCGGATACGCAGTATTTT. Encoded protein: CASSTSGGADTQYF.

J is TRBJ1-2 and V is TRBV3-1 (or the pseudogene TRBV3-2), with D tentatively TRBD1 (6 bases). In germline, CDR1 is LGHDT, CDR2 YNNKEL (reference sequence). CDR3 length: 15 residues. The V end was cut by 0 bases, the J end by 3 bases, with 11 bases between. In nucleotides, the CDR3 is TGTGCCAGCAGCCAAGATTCGGGACACCACTATGGCTACACCTTC. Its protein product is CASSQDSGHHYGYTF.

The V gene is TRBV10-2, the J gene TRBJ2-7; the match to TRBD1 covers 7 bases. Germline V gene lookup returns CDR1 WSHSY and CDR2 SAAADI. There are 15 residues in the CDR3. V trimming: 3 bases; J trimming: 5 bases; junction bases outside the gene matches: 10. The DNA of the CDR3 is TGCGCCAGCAGTGACCCCCGACAGGGCGGCGACGAGCAGTACTTC. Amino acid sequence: CASSDPRQGGDEQYF.

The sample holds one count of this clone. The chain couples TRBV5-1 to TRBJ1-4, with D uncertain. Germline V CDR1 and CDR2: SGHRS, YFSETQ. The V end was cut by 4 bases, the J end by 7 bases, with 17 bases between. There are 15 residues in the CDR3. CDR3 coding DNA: TGCGCCAGCAGCCCCCGTTCGGGTGACGGTGAAAAACTGTTTTTT. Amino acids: CASSPRSGDGEKLFF.

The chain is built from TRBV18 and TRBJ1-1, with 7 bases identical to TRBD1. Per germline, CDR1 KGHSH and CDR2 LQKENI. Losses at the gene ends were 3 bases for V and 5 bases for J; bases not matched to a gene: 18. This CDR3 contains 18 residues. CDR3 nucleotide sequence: TGTGCCAGCTCACCCCAGCAGGGGGTACGGGACAGCGGGACTGAAGCTTTCTTT. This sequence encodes CASSPQQGVRDSGTEAFF.

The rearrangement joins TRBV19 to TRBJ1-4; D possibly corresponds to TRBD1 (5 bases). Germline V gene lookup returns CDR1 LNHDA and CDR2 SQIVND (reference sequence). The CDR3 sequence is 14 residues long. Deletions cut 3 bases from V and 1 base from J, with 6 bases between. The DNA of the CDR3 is TGTGCCAGTAGTATCCAGGGAACTAATGAAAAACTGTTTTTT. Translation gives CASSIQGTNEKLFF.

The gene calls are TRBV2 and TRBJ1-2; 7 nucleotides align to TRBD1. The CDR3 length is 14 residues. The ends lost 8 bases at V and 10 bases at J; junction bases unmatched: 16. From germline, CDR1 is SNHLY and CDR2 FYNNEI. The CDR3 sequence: CASPIQSGGEDYTF. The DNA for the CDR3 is TGTGCCAGCCCCATACAATCAGGGGGTGAGGACTACACCTTC. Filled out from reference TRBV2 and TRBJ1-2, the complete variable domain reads EPEVTQTPSHQVTQMGQEVILRCVPISNHLYFYWYRQILGQKVEFLVSFYNNEISEKSEIFDDQFSVERPDGSNFTLKIRSTKLEDSAMYFCASPIQSGGEDYTFGSGTRLTVV.

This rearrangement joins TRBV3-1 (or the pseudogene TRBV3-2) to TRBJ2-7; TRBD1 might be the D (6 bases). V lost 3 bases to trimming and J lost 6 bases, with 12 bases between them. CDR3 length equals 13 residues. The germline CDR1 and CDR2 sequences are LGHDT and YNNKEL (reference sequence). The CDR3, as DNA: TGTGCCAGCAGCCAGACTCCAGGGGTCGAGCAGTACTTC. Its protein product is CASSQTPGVEQYF.

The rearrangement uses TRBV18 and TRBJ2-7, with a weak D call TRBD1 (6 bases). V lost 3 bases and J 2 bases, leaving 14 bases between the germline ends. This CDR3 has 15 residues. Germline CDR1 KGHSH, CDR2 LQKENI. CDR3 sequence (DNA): TGTGCCAGCTCACCGTACCGGGACATTACCTACGAGCAGTACTTC. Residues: CASSPYRDITYEQYF.

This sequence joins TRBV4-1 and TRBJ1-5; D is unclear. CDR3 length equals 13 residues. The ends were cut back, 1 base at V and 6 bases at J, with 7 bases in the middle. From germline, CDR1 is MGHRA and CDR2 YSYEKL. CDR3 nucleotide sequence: TGCGCCAGCAGCCAAGCGCAGTCTCAGCCCCAGCATTTT. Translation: CASSQAQSQPQHF.

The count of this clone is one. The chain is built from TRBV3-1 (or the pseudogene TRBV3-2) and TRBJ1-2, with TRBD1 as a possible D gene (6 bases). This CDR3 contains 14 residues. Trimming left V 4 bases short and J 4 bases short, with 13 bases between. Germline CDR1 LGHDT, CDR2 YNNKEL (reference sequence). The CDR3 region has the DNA TGTGCCAGCAGCCTCCAATTGGACAGCTATGGCTACACCTTC. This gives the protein CASSLQLDSYGYTF.

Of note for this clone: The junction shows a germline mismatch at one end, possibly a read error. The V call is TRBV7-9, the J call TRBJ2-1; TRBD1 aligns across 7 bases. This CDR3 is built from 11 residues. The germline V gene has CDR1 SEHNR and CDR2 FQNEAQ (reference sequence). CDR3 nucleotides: TGTGCCAGCAGCTTGAGACAGGGAAAGATCTTC. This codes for CASSLRQGKIF. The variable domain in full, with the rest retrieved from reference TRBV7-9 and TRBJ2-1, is DTGVSQNPRHKITKRGQNVTFRCDPISEHNRLYWYRQTLGQGPEFLTYFQNEAQLEKSRLLSDRFSAERPKGSFSTLEIQRTEQGDSAMYLCASSLRQGKIFGPGTRLTVL.

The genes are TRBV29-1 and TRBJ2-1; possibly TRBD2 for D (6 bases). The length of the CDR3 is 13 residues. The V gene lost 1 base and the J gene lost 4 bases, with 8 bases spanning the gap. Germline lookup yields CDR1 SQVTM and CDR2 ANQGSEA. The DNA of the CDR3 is TGCAGCGTTGAAGGGGGGGTATACAATGAGCAGTTCTTC. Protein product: CSVEGGVYNEQFF.

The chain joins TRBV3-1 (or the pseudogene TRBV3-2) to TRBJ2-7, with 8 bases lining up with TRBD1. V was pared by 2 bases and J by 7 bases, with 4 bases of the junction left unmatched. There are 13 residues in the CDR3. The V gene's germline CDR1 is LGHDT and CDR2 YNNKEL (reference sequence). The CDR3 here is CASSQSRGREQYF. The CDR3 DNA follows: TGTGCCAGCAGCCAATCCAGGGGGCGAGAGCAGTACTTC.

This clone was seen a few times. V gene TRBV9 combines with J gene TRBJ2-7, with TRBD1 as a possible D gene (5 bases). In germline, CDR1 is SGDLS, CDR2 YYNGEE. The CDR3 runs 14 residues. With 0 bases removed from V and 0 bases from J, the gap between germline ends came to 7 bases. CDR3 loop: CASSVAQGSYEQYF. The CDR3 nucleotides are TGTGCCAGCAGCGTAGCCCAGGGCTCCTACGAGCAGTACTTC.

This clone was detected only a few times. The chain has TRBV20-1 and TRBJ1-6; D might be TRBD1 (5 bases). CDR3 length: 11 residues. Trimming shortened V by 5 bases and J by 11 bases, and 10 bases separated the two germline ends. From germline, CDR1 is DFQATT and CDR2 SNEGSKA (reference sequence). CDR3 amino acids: CSASQGTPLHF. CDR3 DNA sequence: TGCAGTGCTTCCCAGGGAACACCCCTCCACTTT.